This T cell receptor (beta chain) stems from a study of siplizumab effects on memory and regulatory T cells. Whole-study findings and limits: Unstimulated naive T cells seemed to show more diversity than memory cells did, and they also seemed to be among the major contributors to the alloresponse. Confirmation that proliferating Tregs from siplizumab cultures had suppressive function was not obtained. Fewer alloreactive sequences mapped to unstimulated CD4+ memory cells under siplizumab.

Notes on this clone: Its antigen remains unidentified.

Assays captured 90,000 or so TCR templates per sample. This table comes from immunoSEQ multiplex PCR, and its TCRdb copy is limited to in-frame clones, with some not included. Of some 97,000 clones listed, 75% to 95% are singletons. CDR3 length: 12 residues. From germline, CDR1 is LNHDA and CDR2 SQIVND (reference sequence). The trim removed 3 bases at V and 7 bases at J, leaving 2 bases unmatched. The sequenced material came from CD4+ T cells sorted from blood. This TCR derives from a human donor in good health. The chain has TRBV19 and TRBJ1-2, with 7 bases lining up with TRBD1. In DNA form, the CDR3 reads TGTGCCAGTAGTATCGCAGGGGGTGGCTACACCTTC. Amino acid sequence: CASSIAGGGYTF. Full variable domain (missing parts from reference TRBV19 and TRBJ1-2): DGGITQSPKYLFRKEGQNVTLSCEQNLNHDAMYWYRQDPGQGLRLIYYSQIVNDFQKGDIAEGYSVSREKKESFPLTVTSAQKNPTAFYLCASSIAGGGYTFGSGTRLTVV.